Reported below is one T cell receptor (beta chain). This clone was observed a single time. It has no known antigen specificity. Sequence at one end of the junction differs from germline and may be a read error. Genomic DNA was extracted from sorted cells with the QIAGEN DNeasy Blood and Tissue Kit for TCRbeta CDR3 sequencing. High-throughput TCRbeta CDR3 sequencing, which included PCR amplification with bias correction and internal controls, was done commercially through immunoSEQ. The authors' pipeline ran thus. Unique productive TCRbeta sequences were defined by CDR3 nucleotide sequence where primers matched, otherwise by CDR3 amino acid sequence with Vbeta and Jbeta genes. As a correction for sorting error, sequences shared between sorted populations at a frequency ratio of 2:1 or less were discarded, and the remaining shared sequences were assigned to the higher population. Donor-reactive sequences were defined as at least 5-fold expanded in CFSE-low cells versus unstimulated cells, with frequency of at least 0.01% in CFSE-low cells. Repertoire divergence was quantified by Jensen-Shannon divergence using the top 100 TCRbeta sequences ranked by frequency. For samples with multiple sequencing runs, sorting error was corrected separately for each run before the runs were pooled. TCRdb took over this immuneACCESS table, retaining in-frame rearrangements with V and J assigned. Such tables are incomplete; in checked studies, under half of the missing clones stem from an unresolved V gene, and the remainder is unexplained. That table supplies the V and J calls and clone size; D and trimming were determined from the DNA. This sample holds nearly 95,000 clones; over 85% were observed only once. The ten largest clones capture around 0.45% of the sample.

From its cysteine to its phenylalanine, the CDR3 spans 16 amino acids. This entry keeps only the CDR3 DNA: 48 bases, framed from base 1. The germline V gene specifies SGHDT as CDR1 and YYEEEE as CDR2. The time point label for this specimen denotes: blood sample drawn before combined kidney and bone marrow transplant. Thawed PBMCs were FACS-sorted into unstimulated Tregs (CD4+CD25+CD127-), CD4+ non-Tregs (CD4+CD25-), CD4 cells and CD8 cells. A few combined kidney and bone marrow transplant recipients from the ITN036ST trial were included as patients, and samples were available only from these trial subjects. Healthy control blood was processed by Ficoll density gradient to PBMCs and cryopreserved; patient PBMCs were collected before and after transplant. These data belong to a study of Tregs in tolerant kidney transplant recipients (dated by TCRdb to between 2017 and 2020). As for the study more broadly: The transplants used related donors with nonmyeloablative bone marrow transplantation, and mixed chimerism in the human trials was transient. The study applied TCRbeta sequencing to find donor-specific regulatory T cells before combined kidney and bone marrow transplantation and then followed those same cells after transplant. Broad study findings and their caveats: Biological reproducibility was not examined directly, but technical replication error appeared to be minimal. The study was constrained by small patient numbers, and validation of the findings is required in larger populations and under other immunosuppression protocols. Because the PCR primers were changed over time for some patients, nucleotide-level comparison could not be performed across the samples from those patients. Donor-specific Treg expansion was found to exceed global Treg expansion in tolerant patients, suggesting antigen-driven rather than nonspecific expansion. Expanding Tregs with activated donor B cells appeared to identify the most biologically relevant and donor-specific TCRbeta repertoire.

This receptor was obtained from a human donor who received a combined kidney and bone marrow transplant. The rearrangement combines TRBV5-6 with TRBJ1-6; the D gene identity is not certain. The sequenced sample was CD4+ T cells from blood, obtained before the transplant. The CDR3 region: CASSLASSSYNSPLHF. The nucleotide sequence reads as follows: TGTGCCAGCAGCTTGGCTTCAAGCTCCTATAATTCCCCCCTCCACTTT.